Included here is one T cell receptor beta chain sequence, with context. Assay: immunoSEQ multiplex PCR; the TCRdb copy retains only in-frame clones and omits some. The sample consists of 120,000 or so clones, 92% of them appearing once. With 2 bases clipped from V and 4 bases from J, the junction kept 2 bases outside the gene matches. CDR3 size: 15 residues. Germline CDR1 is MNHNS and CDR2 is SASEGT. This entry is derived from a study of control samples from healthy donors and cancer patients. This receptor was taken from a man of 80 years or more with head and neck cancer. Sequencing used PBMCs. J is TRBJ2-1 and V is TRBV6-1, with 10 positions matching TRBD2. In DNA, the CDR3 is TGTGCCAGCAGTGAAAGCGGGGGGGCTTACAATGAGCAGTTCTTC. Translating it yields CASSESGGAYNEQFF.